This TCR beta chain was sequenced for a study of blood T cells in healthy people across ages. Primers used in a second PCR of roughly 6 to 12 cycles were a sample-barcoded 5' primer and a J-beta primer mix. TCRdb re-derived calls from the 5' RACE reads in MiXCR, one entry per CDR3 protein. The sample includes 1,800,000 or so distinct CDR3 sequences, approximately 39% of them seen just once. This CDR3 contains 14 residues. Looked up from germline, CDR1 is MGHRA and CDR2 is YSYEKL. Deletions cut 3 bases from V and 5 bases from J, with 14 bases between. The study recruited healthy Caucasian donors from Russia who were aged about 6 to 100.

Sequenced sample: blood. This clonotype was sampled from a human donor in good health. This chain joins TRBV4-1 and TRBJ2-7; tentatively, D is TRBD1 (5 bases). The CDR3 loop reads CASSQQGISDEQYF. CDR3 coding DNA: TGCGCCAGCAGCCAGCAGGGTATAAGCGACGAGCAGTACTTC.